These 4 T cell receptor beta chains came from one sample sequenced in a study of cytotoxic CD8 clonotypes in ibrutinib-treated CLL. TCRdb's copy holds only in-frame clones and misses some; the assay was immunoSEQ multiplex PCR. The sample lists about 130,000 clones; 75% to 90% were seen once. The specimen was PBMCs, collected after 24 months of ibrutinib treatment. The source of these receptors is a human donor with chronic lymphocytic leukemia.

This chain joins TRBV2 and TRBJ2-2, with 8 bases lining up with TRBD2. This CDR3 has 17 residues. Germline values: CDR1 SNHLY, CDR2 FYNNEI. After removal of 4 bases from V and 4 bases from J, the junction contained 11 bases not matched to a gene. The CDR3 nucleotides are TGTGCCAGCAGTGGCCCTTCCGGGGGGGGCGGCACCGGGGAGCTGTTTTTT. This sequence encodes CASSGPSGGGGTGELFF.

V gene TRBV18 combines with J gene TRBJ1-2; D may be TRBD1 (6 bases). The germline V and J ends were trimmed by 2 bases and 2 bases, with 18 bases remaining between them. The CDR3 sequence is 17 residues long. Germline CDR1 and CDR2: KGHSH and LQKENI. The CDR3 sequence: CASSPAGADNPNYGYTF. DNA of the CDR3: TGTGCCAGCTCACCAGCGGGGGCCGATAACCCCAACTATGGCTACACCTTC.

Here the CDR3 reads CASSLEGFYGYTF. The CDR3 DNA reads as TGTGCCAGCAGCTTAGAGGGTTTCTATGGCTACACCTTC. The J gene is TRBJ1-2, the V gene TRBV7-2; D is unclear. This CDR3 spans 13 amino acids. Germline V gene lookup returns CDR1 SGHTA and CDR2 FQGNSA. The V end lost 1 base, the J end lost 4 bases, and 7 bases lay between the germline ends.

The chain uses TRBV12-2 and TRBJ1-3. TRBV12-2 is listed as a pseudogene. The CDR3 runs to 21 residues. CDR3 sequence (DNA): TGTGCAAGTCGCTTAGATCGTCGGGCCAGTCAGACCCCGGACTCTGGAAACACCATATATTTT. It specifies CASRLDRRASQTPDSGNTIYF.